The 21 T cell receptor beta chains listed next were all sequenced from one sample in a study of blood T cell repertoires in COVID-19. Libraries were prepared by immunoSEQ multiplex PCR; TCRdb keeps only in-frame clonotypes and omits some of them. Found here are around 300,000 clones, nearly 90% of them singletons; the top ten hold 0.8% to 1.3%. Sequencing was carried out using peripheral blood. All receptors come from a woman aged 40 to 50 with COVID-19, enrolled during active disease.

This chain uses TRBV5-5 with TRBJ1-2, with 7 bases lining up with TRBD1. V was clipped by 0 bases and J by 5 bases; unmatched bases: 4. The length of the CDR3 is 14 residues. Germline CDR1 and CDR2: SGHKS and YYEKEE (reference sequence). The CDR3 region has the DNA TGTGCCAGCAGCTTGGGACAGGGTGATTATGGCTACACCTTC. Translation gives CASSLGQGDYGYTF.

The chain is built from TRBV7-8 and TRBJ1-4; D possibly corresponds to TRBD1 (6 bases). The CDR3 spans 13 residues. Trimming took 3 bases from V and 7 from J, leaving 9 bases between them. CDR1 and CDR2 from the germline V gene are SGHVS and FQNEAQ. The CDR3 coding sequence is TGTGCCAGCAGCTTTACAGGGTTTGAAAAACTGTTTTTT. Residues: CASSFTGFEKLFF.

The chain recombines TRBV5-1 with TRBJ1-6; D is ambiguous. Germline lookup yields CDR1 SGHRS and CDR2 YFSETQ. The germline V and J ends were trimmed by 2 bases and 8 bases, with 5 bases remaining between them. This CDR3 is 12 amino acids long. This CDR3 reads CASSLLDSPLHF. DNA of the CDR3: TGCGCCAGCAGCTTACTCGATTCACCCCTCCACTTT.

The count of this clone is one. V usage is TRBV28 and J usage is TRBJ1-2; maybe TRBD1 (6 bases). This CDR3 comprises 14 residues. Germline values: CDR1 MDHEN, CDR2 SYDVKM. Trimming cost V 4 bases and J 4 bases, with 13 bases left between them. The CDR3 DNA follows: TGTGCCAGCAGTTCTACTCGGGACACCTATGGCTACACCTTC. It yields the protein CASSSTRDTYGYTF.

This clone came up once. This chain connects TRBV20-1 to TRBJ2-3; 8 bases line up with TRBD1. The CDR3 is 13 amino acids. Trimming removed 3 bases from V and 4 bases from J; junction bases left unmatched: 3. Germline values: CDR1 DFQATT, CDR2 SNEGSKA (reference sequence). This chain's CDR3 is CSASQGASDTQYF. CDR3 coding DNA: TGCAGTGCTAGTCAGGGGGCCTCAGATACGCAGTATTTT.

The V gene is TRBV6-6, the J gene TRBJ1-5; TRBD1 might be the D (6 bases). Germline V CDR1 and CDR2: MNHNY, SVGAGI (reference sequence). Between the trimmed V and J ends, which lost 5 bases and 6 bases, there was a span of 11 bases. This CDR3 contains 13 residues. The CDR3: CASSAYRVQPQHF. The CDR3 DNA follows: TGTGCCAGCAGTGCTTACAGGGTTCAGCCCCAGCATTTT.

The V and J genes are TRBV6-5 and TRBJ2-5, with D possibly being TRBD2 (5 bases). Germline V gene lookup returns CDR1 MNHEY and CDR2 SVGAGI. Trimming removed 0 bases at V and 3 bases at J, with 5 bases between. The CDR3 sequence is 13 residues long. The CDR3 region is CASSYSGEETQYF. The CDR3 region has the DNA TGTGCCAGCAGTTACTCCGGGGAAGAGACCCAGTACTTC.

The rearrangement joins TRBV14 to TRBJ2-1, with a tentative D call TRBD2 (5 bases). The germline V gene has CDR1 SGHDN and CDR2 FVKESK. The CDR3 is made up of 16 amino acids. The V end lost 3 bases, the J end lost 0 bases, and 12 bases lay between the germline ends. The CDR3 DNA is TGTGCCAGCAGCCATTTACCGGGGAGCTCCTACAATGAGCAGTTCTTC. Protein sequence: CASSHLPGSSYNEQFF.

The chain employs TRBV29-1 and TRBJ2-3, with D perhaps matching TRBD1 (5 bases). Trimming removed 6 bases at V and 12 bases at J, with 16 bases between. The CDR3 runs to 11 residues. Looked up from germline, CDR1 is SQVTM and CDR2 is ANQGSEA. The DNA of the CDR3 is TGCAGCGTGTCGGACAACTGGTACCAGTATTTT. Amino acids: CSVSDNWYQYF.

J is TRBJ2-3 and V is TRBV27, with 7 bases fitting TRBD2. There are 16 residues in the CDR3. The V segment lost 5 bases and the J segment 2 bases; nucleotides outside the gene matches: 10. Germline V gives CDR1 MNHEY, CDR2 SMNVEV (reference sequence). CDR3 in DNA: TGTGCCAGCAGTACCCTAGCGGCTAGCACCACAGATACGCAGTATTTT. Translating gives CASSTLAASTTDTQYF.

V usage is TRBV7-2 and J usage is TRBJ1-2; no clear D gene. V lost 6 bases to trimming and J lost 0 bases, with 23 bases between them. There are 18 residues in the CDR3. Germline CDR1 SGHTA, CDR2 FQGNSA. The CDR3 DNA reads TGTGCCAGCAGTCACCCCGAGGGCCGCTCCCGTTCTAACTATGGCTACACCTTC. This gives the protein CASSHPEGRSRSNYGYTF.

The chain employs TRBV18 and TRBJ2-5, with a weak D call TRBD1 (5 bases). Between the trimmed V and J ends, which lost 6 bases and 4 bases, there was a span of 12 bases. This CDR3 has 13 amino acids. From germline, CDR1 is KGHSH and CDR2 LQKENI. CDR3 nucleotides: TGTGCCAGCTCCCCTCAAAGGGGAGAGACCCAGTACTTC. This sequence encodes CASSPQRGETQYF.

This chain connects TRBV4-3 to TRBJ1-6; tentatively, D is TRBD1 (5 bases). V lost 0 bases and J 0 bases, leaving 12 bases between the germline ends. The CDR3 covers 18 residues. CDR1 is LGHNA and CDR2 is YSLEER in the germline V gene. The CDR3 DNA is TGCGCCAGCAGCCAAGAGAGAGGCCAGGGCTCCTATAATTCACCCCTCCACTTT. This encodes CASSQERGQGSYNSPLHF.

The rearrangement links TRBV12-3 or TRBV12-4 to TRBJ2-3, with a weak D call TRBD1 (5 bases). CDR3 length equals 13 residues. Trimming stripped 7 bases from V and 0 bases from J, with 8 bases between. The CDR3 DNA sequence: TGTGCCAGCACTTGGGGCAGCACAGATACGCAGTATTTT. This sequence encodes CASTWGSTDTQYF.

This clone has a single count. The chain employs TRBV9 and TRBJ2-5; D might be TRBD2 (5 bases). V lost 4 bases and J lost 2, with 9 bases in between. CDR1 is SGDLS and CDR2 is YYNGEE in the germline V gene. The CDR3 is made up of 13 amino acids. This chain's CDR3 is CASSTSGQETQYF. As DNA, the CDR3 is TGTGCCAGCAGCACAAGCGGTCAAGAGACCCAGTACTTC.

The J gene is TRBJ1-2, the V gene TRBV30; a weak D match, TRBD1 (5 bases). Germline V gives CDR1 GTSNPN, CDR2 SVGIG (reference sequence). The CDR3 is 14 amino acids. Trimming stripped 3 bases from V and 5 bases from J, with 16 bases between. The CDR3 reads CAWSPRVYRYGYTF. CDR3 nucleotide sequence: TGTGCCTGGAGCCCCAGGGTTTACCGATATGGCTACACCTTC.

The V gene is TRBV7-9, the J gene TRBJ1-2; perhaps TRBD1 as D (5 bases). Trimming left V 5 bases short and J 4 bases short, with 14 bases between. CDR1 and CDR2 (germline): SEHNR, FQNEAQ (reference sequence). This CDR3 has 14 residues. The CDR3 DNA sequence: TGTGCCAGCAGCCACTCGACAGAACTCTATGGCTACACCTTC. Amino acid sequence: CASSHSTELYGYTF.

The chain recombines TRBV5-1 with TRBJ2-7; the match to TRBD1 covers 8 bases. The CDR3 runs 13 residues. Germline values: CDR1 SGHRS, CDR2 YFSETQ. V gave up 4 bases and J gave up 5 bases; unmatched junction bases: 5. Here the CDR3 DNA reads TGCGCCAGCAGCCGGGACAGGACCGACGAGCAGTACTTC. Translated: CASSRDRTDEQYF.

This clone was detected once. V gene TRBV5-1 combines with J gene TRBJ1-1, with 7 bases matching TRBD1. Germline V CDR1 and CDR2: SGHRS, YFSETQ. The CDR3 extends over 14 amino acids. Trimming took 4 bases from V and 1 from J; bases not matched to a gene: 4. The CDR3 DNA reads TGCGCCAGCAGCACTGGGACAGCGAACACTGAAGCTTTCTTT. Amino acids: CASSTGTANTEAFF.

V usage is TRBV20-1 and J usage is TRBJ1-5, with no clear D. The germline CDR1 and CDR2 sequences are DFQATT and SNEGSKA (reference sequence). Between the trimmed V and J ends, which lost 3 bases and 0 bases, there was a span of 6 bases. The length of the CDR3 is 13 residues. The CDR3 here is CSASPSSNQPQHF. CDR3 bases: TGCAGTGCTAGTCCGAGTAGCAATCAGCCCCAGCATTTT.

The chain joins TRBV9 to TRBJ1-2, with unresolved D. Germline CDR1 is SGDLS and CDR2 is YYNGEE. The germline V and J ends were trimmed by 0 bases and 8 bases, with 23 bases remaining between them. The CDR3 contains 17 residues. The CDR3 spells CASSVALAGPSRNGYTF. The CDR3 DNA reads as TGTGCCAGCAGCGTAGCCCTGGCAGGTCCCTCTCGAAACGGCTACACCTTC.